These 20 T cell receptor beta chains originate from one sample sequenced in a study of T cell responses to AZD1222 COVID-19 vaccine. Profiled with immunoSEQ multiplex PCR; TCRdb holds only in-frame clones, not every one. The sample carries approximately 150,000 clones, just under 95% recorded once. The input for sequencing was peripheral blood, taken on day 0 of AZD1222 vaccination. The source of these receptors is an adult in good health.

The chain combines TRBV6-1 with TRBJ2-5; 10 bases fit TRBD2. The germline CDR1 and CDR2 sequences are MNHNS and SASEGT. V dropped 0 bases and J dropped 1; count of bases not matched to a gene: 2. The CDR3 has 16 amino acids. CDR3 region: CASSEAWTSGQETQYF. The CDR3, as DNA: TGTGCCAGCAGTGAAGCGTGGACTAGCGGCCAAGAGACCCAGTACTTC.

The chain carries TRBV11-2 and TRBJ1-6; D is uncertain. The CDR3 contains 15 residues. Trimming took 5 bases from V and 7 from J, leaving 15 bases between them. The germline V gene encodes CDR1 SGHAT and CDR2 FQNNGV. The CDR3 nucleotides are TGTGCCAGCAGCGGGGTGACCGGGCGGAATTCACCCCTCCACTTT. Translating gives CASSGVTGRNSPLHF.

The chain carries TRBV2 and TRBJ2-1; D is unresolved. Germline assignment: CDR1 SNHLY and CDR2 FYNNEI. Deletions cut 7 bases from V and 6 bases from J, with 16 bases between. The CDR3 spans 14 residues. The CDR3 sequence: CASTQRATPNEQFF. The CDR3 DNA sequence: TGTGCCAGCACCCAGCGAGCGACCCCCAATGAGCAGTTCTTC.

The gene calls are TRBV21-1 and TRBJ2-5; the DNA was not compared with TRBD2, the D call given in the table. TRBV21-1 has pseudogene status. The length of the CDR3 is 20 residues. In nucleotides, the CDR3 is TGTGCCAGCAGCAAAGCTTCCCTAGCGGGACGGGCTAGGCGAGGGGAGACCCAGTACTTC. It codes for CASSKASLAGRARRGETQYF.

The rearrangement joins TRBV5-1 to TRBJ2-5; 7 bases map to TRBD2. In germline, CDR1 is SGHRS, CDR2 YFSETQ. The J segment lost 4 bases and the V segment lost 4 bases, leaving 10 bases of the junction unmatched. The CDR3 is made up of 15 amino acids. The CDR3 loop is CASSPEAGRGETQYF. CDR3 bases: TGCGCCAGCAGCCCGGAAGCGGGACGTGGAGAGACCCAGTACTTC.

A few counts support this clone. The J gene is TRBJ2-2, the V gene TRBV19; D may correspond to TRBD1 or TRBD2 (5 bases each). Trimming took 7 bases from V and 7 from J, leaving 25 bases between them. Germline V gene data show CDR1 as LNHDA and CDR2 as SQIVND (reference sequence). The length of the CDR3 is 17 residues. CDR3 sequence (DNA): TGTGCCAGTATTTCCGGGGCCCGGGACCCCTTTGGCGGGGAGCTGTTTTTT. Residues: CASISGARDPFGGELFF.

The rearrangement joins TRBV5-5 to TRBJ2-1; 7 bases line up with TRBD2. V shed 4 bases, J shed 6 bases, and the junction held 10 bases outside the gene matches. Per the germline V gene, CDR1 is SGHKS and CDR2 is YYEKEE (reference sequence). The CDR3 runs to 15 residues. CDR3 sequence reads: CASSLGGQGPNEQFF. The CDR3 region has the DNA TGTGCCAGCAGCCTGGGAGGGCAGGGCCCCAATGAGCAGTTCTTC.

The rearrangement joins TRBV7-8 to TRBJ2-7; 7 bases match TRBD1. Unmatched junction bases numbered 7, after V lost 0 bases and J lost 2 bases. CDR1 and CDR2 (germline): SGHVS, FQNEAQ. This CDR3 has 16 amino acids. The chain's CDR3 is CASSLAPRGRTYEQYF. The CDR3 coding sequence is TGTGCCAGCAGCTTAGCGCCTAGGGGGCGCACCTACGAGCAGTACTTC.

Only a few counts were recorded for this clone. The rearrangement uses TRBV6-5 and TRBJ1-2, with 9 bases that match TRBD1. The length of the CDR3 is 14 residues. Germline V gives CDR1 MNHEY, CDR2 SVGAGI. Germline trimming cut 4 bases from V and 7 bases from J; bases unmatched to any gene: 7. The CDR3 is CASSWDRVSGGYTF. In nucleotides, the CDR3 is TGTGCCAGCAGTTGGGACAGGGTATCGGGTGGCTACACCTTC.

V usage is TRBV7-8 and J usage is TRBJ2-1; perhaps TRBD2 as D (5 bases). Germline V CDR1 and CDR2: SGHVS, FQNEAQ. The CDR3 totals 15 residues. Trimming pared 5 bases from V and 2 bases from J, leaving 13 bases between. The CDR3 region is CASSPTSLPYNEQFF. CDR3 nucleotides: TGTGCCAGCAGCCCAACTAGTCTCCCCTACAATGAGCAGTTCTTC.

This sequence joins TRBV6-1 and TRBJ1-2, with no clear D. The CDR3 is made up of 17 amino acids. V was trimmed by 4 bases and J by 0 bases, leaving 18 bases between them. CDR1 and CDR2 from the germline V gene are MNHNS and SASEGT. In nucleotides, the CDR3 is TGTGCCAGCAGTGGTCCAAGTGTTCTTCCCCCTAACTATGGCTACACCTTC. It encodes CASSGPSVLPPNYGYTF.

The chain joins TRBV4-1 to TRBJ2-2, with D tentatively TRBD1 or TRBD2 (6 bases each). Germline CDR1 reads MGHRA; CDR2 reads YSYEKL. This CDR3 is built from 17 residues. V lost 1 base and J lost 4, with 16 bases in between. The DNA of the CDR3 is TGCGCCAGCAGCCAAGTCCCGGGCAGGGGAGGCACCGGGGAGCTGTTTTTT. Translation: CASSQVPGRGGTGELFF.

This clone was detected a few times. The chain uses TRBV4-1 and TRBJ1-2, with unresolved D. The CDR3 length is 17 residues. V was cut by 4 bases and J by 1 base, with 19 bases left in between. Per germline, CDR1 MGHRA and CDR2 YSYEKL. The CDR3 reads CASSPTVTQLFNYGYTF. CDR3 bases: TGCGCCAGCAGCCCCACAGTAACTCAGTTATTTAACTATGGCTACACCTTC.

The CDR3 DNA reads as TGTGCCAGTAGTATACGGACAGGGTCTGAAGCTTTCTTT. Its translation: CASSIRTGSEAFF. The chain employs TRBV19 and TRBJ1-1; 8 positions match TRBD1. The V segment lost 2 bases and the J segment 6 bases; nucleotides outside the gene matches: 2. Per the germline V gene, CDR1 is LNHDA and CDR2 is SQIVND (reference sequence). The CDR3 has 13 residues.

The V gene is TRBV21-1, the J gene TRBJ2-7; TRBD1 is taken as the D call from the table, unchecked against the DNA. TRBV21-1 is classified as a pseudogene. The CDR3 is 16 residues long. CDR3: CASIPLLRQGNHEQYF. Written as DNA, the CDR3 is TGTGCCAGCATCCCCCTGCTTCGACAGGGAAACCACGAGCAGTACTTC.

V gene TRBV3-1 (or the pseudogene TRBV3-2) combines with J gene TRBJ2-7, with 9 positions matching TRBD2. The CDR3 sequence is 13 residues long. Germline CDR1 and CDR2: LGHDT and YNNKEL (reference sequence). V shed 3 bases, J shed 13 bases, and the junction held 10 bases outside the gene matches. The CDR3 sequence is CASSHPSGTSKYF. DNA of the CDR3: TGTGCCAGCAGCCACCCCTCCGGGACTAGCAAATACTTC.

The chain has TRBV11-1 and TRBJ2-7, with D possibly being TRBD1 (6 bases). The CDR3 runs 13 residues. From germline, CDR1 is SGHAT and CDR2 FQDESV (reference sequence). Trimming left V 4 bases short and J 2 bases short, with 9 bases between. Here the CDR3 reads CASSWTETYEQYF. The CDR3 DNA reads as TGTGCCAGCAGCTGGACAGAAACCTACGAGCAGTACTTC.

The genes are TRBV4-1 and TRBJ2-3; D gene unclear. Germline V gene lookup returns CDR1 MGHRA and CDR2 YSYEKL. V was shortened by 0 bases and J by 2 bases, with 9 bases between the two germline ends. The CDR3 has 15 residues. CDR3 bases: TGCGCCAGCAGCCAAGAAAGAGAATACACAGATACGCAGTATTTT. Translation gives CASSQEREYTDTQYF.

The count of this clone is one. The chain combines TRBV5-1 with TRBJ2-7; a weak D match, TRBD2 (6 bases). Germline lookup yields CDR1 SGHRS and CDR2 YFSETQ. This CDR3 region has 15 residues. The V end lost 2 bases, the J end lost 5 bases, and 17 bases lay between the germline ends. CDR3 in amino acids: CASSLLAGRFHEQYF. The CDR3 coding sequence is TGCGCCAGCAGCTTACTTGCAGGGAGGTTCCACGAGCAGTACTTC.

CDR3 sequence: CASSIPNGRQGQYF. DNA of the CDR3: TGTGCCAGTAGTATCCCCAACGGCCGACAGGGGCAGTACTTC. This chain uses TRBV19 with TRBJ2-7, with 7 positions matching TRBD1. The CDR3 totals 14 residues. Germline V gene sequence: CDR1 LNHDA, CDR2 SQIVND (reference sequence). After removal of 3 bases from V and 9 bases from J, the junction contained 11 bases not matched to a gene.